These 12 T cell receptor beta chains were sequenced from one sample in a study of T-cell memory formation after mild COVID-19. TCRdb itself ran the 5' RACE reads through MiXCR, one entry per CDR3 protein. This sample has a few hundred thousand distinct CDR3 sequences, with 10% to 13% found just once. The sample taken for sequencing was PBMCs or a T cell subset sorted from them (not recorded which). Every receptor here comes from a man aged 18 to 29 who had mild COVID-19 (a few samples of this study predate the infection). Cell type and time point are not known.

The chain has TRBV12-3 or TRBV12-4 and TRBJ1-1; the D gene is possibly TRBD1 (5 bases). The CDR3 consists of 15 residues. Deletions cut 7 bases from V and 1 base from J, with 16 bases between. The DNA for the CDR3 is TGTGCCAGCAAGCGTTCAGGGAGAGGGAACACTGAAGCTTTCTTT. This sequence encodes CASKRSGRGNTEAFF.

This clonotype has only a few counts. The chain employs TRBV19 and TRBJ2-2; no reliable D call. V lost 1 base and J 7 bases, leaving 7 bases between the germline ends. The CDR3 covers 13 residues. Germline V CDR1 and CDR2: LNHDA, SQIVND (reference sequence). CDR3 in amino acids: CASSIVRSGELFF. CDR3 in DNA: TGTGCCAGTAGTATAGTGCGCAGCGGGGAGCTGTTTTTT.

CDR3 sequence: CASNYRAKAGAQETQYF. The CDR3 DNA reads TGTGCCAGCAACTACCGGGCCAAGGCGGGGGCTCAAGAGACCCAGTACTTC. The chain has TRBV2 and TRBJ2-5, with a tentative D call TRBD2 (7 bases). The CDR3 runs 17 residues. The V and J ends lost 7 bases and 2 bases respectively, with 23 bases between them. Germline V gene lookup returns CDR1 SNHLY and CDR2 FYNNEI.

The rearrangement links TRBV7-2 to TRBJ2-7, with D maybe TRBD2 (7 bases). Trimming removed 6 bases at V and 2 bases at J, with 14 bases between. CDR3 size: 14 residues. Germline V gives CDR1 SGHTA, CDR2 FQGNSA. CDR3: CASRREGGTYEQYF. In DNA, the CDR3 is TGTGCCAGCAGGAGGGAGGGGGGGACCTACGAGCAGTACTTC.

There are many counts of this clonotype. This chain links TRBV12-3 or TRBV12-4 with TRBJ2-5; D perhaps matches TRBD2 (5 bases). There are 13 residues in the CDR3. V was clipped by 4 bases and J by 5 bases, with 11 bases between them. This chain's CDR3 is CASSSNSVETQYF. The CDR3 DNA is TGTGCCAGCAGTTCAAATAGCGTGGAGACCCAGTACTTC.

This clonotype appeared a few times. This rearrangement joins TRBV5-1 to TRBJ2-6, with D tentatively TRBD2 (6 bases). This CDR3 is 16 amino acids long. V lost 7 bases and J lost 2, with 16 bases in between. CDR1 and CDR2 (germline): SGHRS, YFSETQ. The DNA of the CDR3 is TGCGCCAGCTACCCGGGCGGGGTAACTGGGGCCAACGTCCTGACTTTC. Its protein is CASYPGGVTGANVLTF.

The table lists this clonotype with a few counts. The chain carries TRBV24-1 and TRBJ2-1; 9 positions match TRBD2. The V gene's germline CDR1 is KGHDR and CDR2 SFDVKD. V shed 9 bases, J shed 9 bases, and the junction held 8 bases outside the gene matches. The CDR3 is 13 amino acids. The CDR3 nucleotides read TGTGCCACCGTTGGACTAGCGCGAGGTGAGCAGTTCTTC. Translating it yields CATVGLARGEQFF.

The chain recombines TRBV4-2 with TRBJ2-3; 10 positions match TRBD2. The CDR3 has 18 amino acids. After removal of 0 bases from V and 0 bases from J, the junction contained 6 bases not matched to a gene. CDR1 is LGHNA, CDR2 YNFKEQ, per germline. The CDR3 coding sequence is TGTGCCAGCAGCCAAGACTTAGCGGGGGGCTCTAGCACAGATACGCAGTATTTT. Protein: CASSQDLAGGSSTDTQYF.

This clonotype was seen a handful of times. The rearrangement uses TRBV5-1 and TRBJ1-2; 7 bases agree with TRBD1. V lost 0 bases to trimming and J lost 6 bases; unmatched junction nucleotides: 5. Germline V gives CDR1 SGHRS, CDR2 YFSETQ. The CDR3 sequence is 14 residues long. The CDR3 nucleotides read TGCGCCAGCAGCTTGGCGGCAGGGGGGAATGGCTACACCTTC. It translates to CASSLAAGGNGYTF.

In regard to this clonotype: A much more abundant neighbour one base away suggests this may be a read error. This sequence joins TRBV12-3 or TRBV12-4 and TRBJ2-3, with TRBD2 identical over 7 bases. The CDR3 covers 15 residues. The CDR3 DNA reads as TGTGCCAGCACCCATTTCGGCGGGAGCACAGATACGCGGTATTTT. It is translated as CASTHFGGSTDTRYF.

The CDR3 spells CASSPDGTDTQYF. Written as DNA, the CDR3 is TGTGCCAGCTCACCAGACGGCACAGATACGCAGTATTTT. This sequence joins TRBV18 and TRBJ2-3; D is unclear. V was trimmed by 2 bases and J by 1 base, leaving 4 bases between them. Germline loops: CDR1 KGHSH, CDR2 LQKENI. The CDR3 sequence is 13 residues long. Based on the CDR3 plus reference TRBV18 and TRBJ2-3, the full variable domain is NAGVMQNPRHLVRRRGQEARLRCSPMKGHSHVYWYRQLPEEGLKFMVYLQKENIIDESGMPKERFSAEFPKEGPSILRIQQVVRGDSAAYFCASSPDGTDTQYFGPGTRLTVL.

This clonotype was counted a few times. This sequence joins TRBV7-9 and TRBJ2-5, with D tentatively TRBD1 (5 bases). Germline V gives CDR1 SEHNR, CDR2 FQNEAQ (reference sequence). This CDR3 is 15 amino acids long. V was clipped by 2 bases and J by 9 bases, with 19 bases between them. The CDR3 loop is CASSLRTGAKRPQYF. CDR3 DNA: TGTGCCAGCAGCTTACGTACAGGCGCCAAGAGACCCCAGTACTTC.